The subject of this entry is one T cell receptor beta chain. These data belong to a study of cytomegalovirus exposure and HLA in healthy donors. Here immunoSEQ multiplex PCR was the method, and the copy in TCRdb shows in-frame clones only, minus some. This sample has 250,000 to 350,000 clones, with around 90% found just once. This receptor was taken from a man in his thirties or forties in good health and CMV-seronegative. The sequenced material came from PBMCs.

The CDR3 bases are TGTGCCAGCAGGCACAGGGACCTGCATCCCCAGCATTTT. Protein product: CASRHRDLHPQHF. This chain joins TRBV2 and TRBJ1-5, with D possibly TRBD1 on 6 matching bases. The CDR3 spans 13 residues. CDR1 SNHLY and CDR2 FYNNEI come from the germline V gene. V was shortened by 6 bases and J by 10 bases, with 16 bases between the two germline ends.